This TCR beta chain was identified in a study of T cells in Graves' hyperthyroidism and ophthalmopathy. Amplified TCR beta CDR3 regions derived from RNA transcripts. HTBI primers were employed in a first-round RT-PCR of the TCR CDR3. TCRdb reprocessed the multiplex PCR reads with MiXCR, giving one entry per CDR3 protein. The sample has hundreds of thousands of distinct CDR3 sequences, approximately 15% seen once. This clonotype was counted many times. The ends lost 3 bases at V and 6 bases at J; junction bases unmatched: 4. This CDR3 contains 14 residues. Germline CDR1 is MDHEN and CDR2 is SYDVKM. Every diagnosis used clinical symptoms, serum thyroxine and TRAb, thyroid ultrasound and orbital computed tomography.

The TCR sequence derives from a woman aged 25 to 45 with Graves' hyperthyroidism that later progressed to Graves' ophthalmopathy. Sequencing was done on a sample of blood. V usage is TRBV28 and J usage is TRBJ2-3, with 9 bases matching TRBD1. The CDR3: CASSLRQGEDTQYF. In nucleotides, the CDR3 is TGTGCCAGCAGTTTGAGACAGGGGGAGGATACGCAGTATTTT.